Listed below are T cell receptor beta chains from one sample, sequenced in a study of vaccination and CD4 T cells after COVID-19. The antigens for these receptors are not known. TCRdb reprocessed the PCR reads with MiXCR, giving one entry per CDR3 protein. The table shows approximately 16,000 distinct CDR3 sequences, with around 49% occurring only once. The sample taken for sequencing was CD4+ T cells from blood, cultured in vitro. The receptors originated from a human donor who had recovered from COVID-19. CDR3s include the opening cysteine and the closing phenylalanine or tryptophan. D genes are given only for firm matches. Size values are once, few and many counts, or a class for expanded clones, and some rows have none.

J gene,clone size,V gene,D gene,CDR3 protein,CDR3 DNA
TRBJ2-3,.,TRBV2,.,CASSEKFASTDTQYF,TGTGCCAGCAGTGAGAAGTTCGCTAGCACAGATACGCAGTATTTT
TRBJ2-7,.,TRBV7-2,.,CASSLSGFSYEQYF,TGTGCCAGCAGCTTGAGCGGATTCTCCTACGAGCAGTACTTC
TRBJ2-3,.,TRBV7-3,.,CASSLGLNGDTQYF,TGTGCCAGCAGCTTAGGCCTTAATGGGGATACGCAGTATTTT
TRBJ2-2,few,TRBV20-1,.,CSARARNQDTGELFF,TGCAGTGCTAGAGCCAGGAACCAAGACACCGGGGAGCTGTTTTTT
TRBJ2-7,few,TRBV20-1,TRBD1,CSATRDRGSYEQYF,TGCAGTGCTACCCGGGACAGGGGATCCTACGAGCAGTACTTC
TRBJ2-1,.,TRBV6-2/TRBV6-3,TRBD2,CASLERREDEQFF,TGTGCCAGCCTAGAGCGGCGGGAGGATGAGCAGTTCTTC
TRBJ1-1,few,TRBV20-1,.,CSAAGTYNTEAFF,TGCAGTGCAGCCGGGACATACAACACTGAAGCTTTCTTT
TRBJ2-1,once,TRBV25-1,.,CASSEYWGRSSYNEQFF,TGTGCCAGCAGTGAATATTGGGGCAGAAGCTCCTACAATGAGCAGTTCTTC
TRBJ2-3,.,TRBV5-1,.,CASSLDSPDTQYF,TGCGCCAGCAGCTTGGACAGCCCAGATACGCAGTATTTT
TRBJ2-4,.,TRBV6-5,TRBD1,CASSYYTGTGVLAKNIQYF,TGTGCCAGCAGTTACTACACCGGGACAGGGGTCCTAGCCAAAAACATTCAGTACTTC
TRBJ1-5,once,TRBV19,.,CASSDDPAFTSRPQHF,TGTGCCAGTAGTGACGACCCGGCCTTTACCTCGAGGCCCCAGCATTTT
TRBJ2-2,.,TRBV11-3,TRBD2,CASSLGLAGDNTGELFF,TGTGCCAGCAGCCTCGGACTAGCGGGAGATAACACCGGGGAGCTGTTTTTT
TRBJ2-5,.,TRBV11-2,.,CARSSTVAQGTQYF,TGTGCCAGAAGCTCCACGGTGGCTCAGGGGACCCAGTACTTC
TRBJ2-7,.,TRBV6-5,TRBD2,CASSYSGGGTYEQYF,TGTGCCAGCAGTTACTCTGGGGGGGGGACCTACGAGCAGTACTTC
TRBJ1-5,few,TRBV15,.,CATSRVPGAGNQPQHF,TGTGCCACCAGCAGAGTTCCGGGGGCCGGCAATCAGCCCCAGCATTTT
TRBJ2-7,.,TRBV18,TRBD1,CASSPPGQSSYEQYF,TGTGCCAGCTCACCTCCGGGACAGAGCTCCTACGAGCAGTACTTC
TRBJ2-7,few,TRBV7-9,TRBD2,CASSYLAGGRHEQYF,TGTGCCAGCAGCTATCTAGCGGGGGGGCGACACGAGCAGTACTTC
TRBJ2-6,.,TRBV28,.,CASSTHAGSANVLTF,TGTGCCAGCAGTACCCATGCGGGTTCGGCCAACGTCCTGACTTTC
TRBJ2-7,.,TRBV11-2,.,CASSLPPAGTAGEQYF,TGTGCCAGCAGCTTACCGCCAGCCGGGACGGCGGGCGAGCAGTACTTC
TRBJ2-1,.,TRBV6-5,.,CASSYGINNEQFF,TGTGCCAGCAGTTACGGGATTAACAATGAGCAGTTCTTC
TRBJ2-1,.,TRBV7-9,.,CASIRGSGPYNEQFF,TGTGCCAGCATTCGGGGAAGTGGGCCGTACAATGAGCAGTTCTTC